This record looks at one TCR beta chain sequence and its context. This record belongs to a study of T cell responses to AZD1222 COVID-19 vaccine. The CDR3 extends over 13 amino acids. Germline assignment: CDR1 MDHEN and CDR2 SYDVKM. Trimming stripped 5 bases from V and 1 base from J, with 8 bases between. TCRdb's table, derived via immunoSEQ multiplex PCR, lists solely in-frame clones and lacks some. This sample has approximately 180,000 clones, with about 89% found just once. The source material was peripheral blood, sampled on day 0 of AZD1222 vaccination. The chain links TRBV28 to TRBJ2-5; D may match TRBD1 or TRBD2 (5 bases each). The clonotype was recovered from an adult in good health. The CDR3 spells CASSTGPQETQYF. CDR3 sequence (DNA): TGTGCCAGCAGTACGGGGCCCCAAGAGACCCAGTACTTC.